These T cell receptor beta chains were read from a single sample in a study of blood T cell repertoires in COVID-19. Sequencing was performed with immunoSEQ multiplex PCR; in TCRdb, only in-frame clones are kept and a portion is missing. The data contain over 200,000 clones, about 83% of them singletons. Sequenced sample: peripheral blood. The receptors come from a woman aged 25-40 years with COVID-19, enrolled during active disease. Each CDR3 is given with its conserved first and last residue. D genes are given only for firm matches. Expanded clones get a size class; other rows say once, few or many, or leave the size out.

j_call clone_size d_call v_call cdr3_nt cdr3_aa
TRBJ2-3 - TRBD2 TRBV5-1 TGCGCCAGCAGCTTCGGTACTAGCGGGGGCACAGATACGCAGTATTTT CASSFGTSGGTDTQYF
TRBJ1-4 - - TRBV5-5 TGTGCCAGCAGCGCCGGACAGTTTCTAGAAGGGGAAAAACTGTTTTTT CASSAGQFLEGEKLFF
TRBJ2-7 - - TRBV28 TGTGCCAGCAGCAGACTTCCCGCCTACGAGCAGTACTTC CASSRLPAYEQYF
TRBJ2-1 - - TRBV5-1 TGCGCCAGCAGCGCGGGACCTGGGAATGAGCAGTTCTTC CASSAGPGNEQFF
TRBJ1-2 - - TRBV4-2 TGTGCCAGCAGCCAAGATGGCAGGAACTATGGCTACACCTTC CASSQDGRNYGYTF
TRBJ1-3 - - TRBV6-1 TGTGCCAGCAGTGAACCAGGGGCGGCTGGAAACACCATATATTTT CASSEPGAAGNTIYF
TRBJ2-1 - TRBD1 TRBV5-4 TGTGCCAGCAGCTTGGACAGGGGCCCTGAGCAGTTCTTC CASSLDRGPEQFF
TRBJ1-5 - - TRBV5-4 TGTGCCAGCAGCGGAGGGGTGGATCAGCCCCAGCATTTT CASSGGVDQPQHF
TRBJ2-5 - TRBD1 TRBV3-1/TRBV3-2 TGTGCCAGCAGCCCAGACAGGGAAGGGACCCAGTACTTC CASSPDREGTQYF
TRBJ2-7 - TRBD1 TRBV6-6 TGTGCCAGCAGCGGGACAGCAGGCACCTACGAGCAGTACTTC CASSGTAGTYEQYF
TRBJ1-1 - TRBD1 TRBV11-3 TGTGCCAGCAGCTTCGGACAGGGGGGCACTGAAGCTTTCTTT CASSFGQGGTEAFF
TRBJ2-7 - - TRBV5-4 TGTGCCAGCAGCTTAGTAGCACAGGGGGGGAACGAGCAGTACTTC CASSLVAQGGNEQYF
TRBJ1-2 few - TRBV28 TGTGCCAGCAGCCTGGGGCTAGGCTACACCTTC CASSLGLGYTF
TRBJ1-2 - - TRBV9 TGTGCCAGCGCCCTGGGCAGCTTAGTTAACTATGGCTACACCTTC CASALGSLVNYGYTF
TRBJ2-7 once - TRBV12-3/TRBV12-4 TGTGCCAGCAGTCCGTATACATACGAGCAGTACTTC CASSPYTYEQYF
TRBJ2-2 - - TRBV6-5 TGTGCCAGCACCCCCCACACGAACACCGGGGAGCTGTTTTTT CASTPHTNTGELFF
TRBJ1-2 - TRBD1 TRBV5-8 TGTGCCAGCAGCTTGTCGGGACAGGGCCTCTTCGATGGCTACACCTTC CASSLSGQGLFDGYTF
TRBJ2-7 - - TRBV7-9 TGTGCCAGCAGCAGTCGCAGTAGCGGAGCCTACGAGCAGTACTTC CASSSRSSGAYEQYF
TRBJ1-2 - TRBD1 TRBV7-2 TGTGCCAGCAGGCAACAACAGGGGGGTGGCTACACCTTC CASRQQQGGGYTF
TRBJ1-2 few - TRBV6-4 TGTGCCAGCAGTGACATAAGGGGGTCGGTTGGCTACACCTTC CASSDIRGSVGYTF
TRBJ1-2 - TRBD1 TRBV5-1 TGCGCCAGCAGCTTAACAGGGGCCTCTTATGGCTACACCTTC CASSLTGASYGYTF
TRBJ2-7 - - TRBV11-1 TGTGCCAGCAGCTTATCTAGGGGCGAGCAGTACTTC CASSLSRGEQYF
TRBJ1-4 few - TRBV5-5 TGTGCCAGCAGCTTGGGAGGGAATGAAAAACTGTTTTTT CASSLGGNEKLFF
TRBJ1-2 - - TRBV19 TGTGCCAGTAGTATGGGGCCCGACTATGGCTACACCTTC CASSMGPDYGYTF
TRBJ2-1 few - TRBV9 TGTGCCAGCAGCGTAGGGCGCCCTACGACCCAACTACGCAATGAGCAGTTCTTC CASSVGRPTTQLRNEQFF